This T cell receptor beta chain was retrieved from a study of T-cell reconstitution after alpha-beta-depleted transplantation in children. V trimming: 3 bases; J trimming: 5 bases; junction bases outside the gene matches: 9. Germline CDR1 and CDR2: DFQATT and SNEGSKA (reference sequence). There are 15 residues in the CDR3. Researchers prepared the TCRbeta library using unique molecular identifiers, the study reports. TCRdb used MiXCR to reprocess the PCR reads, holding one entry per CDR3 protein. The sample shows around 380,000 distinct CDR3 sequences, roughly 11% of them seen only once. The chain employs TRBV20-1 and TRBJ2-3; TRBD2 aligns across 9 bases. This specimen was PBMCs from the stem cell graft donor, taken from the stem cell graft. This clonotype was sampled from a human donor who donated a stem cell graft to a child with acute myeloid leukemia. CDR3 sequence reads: CSASPAGGPGDTQYF. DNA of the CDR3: TGCAGTGCTAGCCCCGCGGGGGGGCCAGGAGATACGCAGTATTTT.